Shown below are 28 T cell receptor beta chains from a single sample sequenced in a study of cytomegalovirus exposure and HLA in healthy donors (dated by TCRdb to 2017 to 2019). Library construction relied on the immunoSEQ multiplex PCR assay. For the multiplex PCR, a mixture combining 60 forward primers for TCR Vbeta segments and 13 reverse primers for TCR Jbeta segments was used. As stored in TCRdb, this immuneACCESS dataset retains in-frame rearrangements with V and J assigned. A fraction of the clones does not appear; measured against another copy, unresolved V genes explain less than half of the discrepancy, and the remainder lacks a known reason. The sample table lists under 250,000 clones, roughly 81% of them with a count of one. Of the sample, about 0.25% falls within the top ten clones. Sequencing was carried out using PBMCs. The receptors shown here come from a girl under 10 years old in good health and CMV-seronegative.

The rearrangement uses TRBV27 and TRBJ2-2; D not certain. CDR3 length: 14 residues. CDR1 is MNHEY and CDR2 is SMNVEV in the germline V gene (reference sequence). The germline V and J ends were trimmed by 6 bases and 1 base, with 9 bases remaining between them. The CDR3 loop reads CASSPDMNTGELFF. CDR3 bases: TGTGCCAGCAGCCCAGATATGAACACCGGGGAGCTGTTTTTT.

The rearrangement links TRBV5-8 to TRBJ1-4, with D maybe TRBD1 (6 bases). Germline CDR1 SGHTS, CDR2 YDEGEE. This CDR3 region has 15 residues. V shed 4 bases and J shed 8 bases, with 18 bases lying between them. CDR3 in DNA: TGTGCCAGCAGCCGGGTGGGGGGGGCCGTCGAAAAACTGTTTTTT. Protein sequence: CASSRVGGAVEKLFF. Based on the CDR3 plus reference TRBV5-8 and TRBJ1-4, the full variable domain is EAGVTQSPTHLIKTRGQQATLRCSPISGHTSVYWYQQALGLGLQFLLWYDEGEERNRGNFPPRFSGRQFPNYSSELNVNALELEDSALYLCASSRVGGAVEKLFFGSGTQLSVL.

This chain links TRBV4-2 with TRBJ2-7; D ambiguous. This CDR3 is built from 13 residues. V was clipped by 1 base and J by 7 bases, with 11 bases between them. CDR1 LGHNA and CDR2 YNFKEQ come from the germline V gene. The chain's CDR3 is CASSQGGVWEQYF. CDR3 nucleotides: TGTGCCAGCAGCCAAGGAGGCGTGTGGGAGCAGTACTTC.

The chain has TRBV29-1 and TRBJ2-3; 12 nucleotides match TRBD2. CDR1 SQVTM and CDR2 ANQGSEA come from the germline V gene. The V segment lost 6 bases and the J segment 3 bases; nucleotides outside the gene matches: 7. The CDR3 totals 15 residues. The CDR3 DNA follows: TGCAGCGTCACCCCTAGCGGGGGGGGAACAGATACGCAGTATTTT. Amino acids: CSVTPSGGGTDTQYF.

DNA for the CDR3: TGTGCCAGCCAGCGGGGAGGCCAAGAGACCCAGTACTTC. Encoded protein: CASQRGGQETQYF. This chain uses TRBV2 with TRBJ2-5; 7 positions match TRBD2. CDR3 size: 13 residues. Losses at the gene ends were 8 bases for V and 1 base for J; bases not matched to a gene: 4. The germline V gene encodes CDR1 SNHLY and CDR2 FYNNEI.

The CDR3 nucleotides read TGTGCCAGCAGCCAAGTGGCGGGAACGGAGACCCAGTACTTC. This codes for CASSQVAGTETQYF. The rearrangement joins TRBV14 to TRBJ2-5; tentative D call: TRBD2 (6 bases). Trimming removed 1 base from V and 5 bases from J, with 11 bases in between. Looked up from germline, CDR1 is SGHDN and CDR2 is FVKESK. The CDR3 covers 14 residues. Full variable domain (missing parts from reference TRBV14 and TRBJ2-5): EAGVTQFPSHSVIEKGQTVTLRCDPISGHDNLYWYRRVMGKEIKFLLHFVKESKQDESGMPNNRFLAERTGGTYSTLKVQPAELEDSGVYFCASSQVAGTETQYFGPGTRLLVL.

The chain employs TRBV6-5 and TRBJ1-2, with D unresolved. Trimming removed 0 bases at V and 6 bases at J, with 8 bases between. The CDR3 has 13 amino acids. The germline V gene has CDR1 MNHEY and CDR2 SVGAGI. CDR3 protein: CASSYSRGDGYTF. DNA for the CDR3: TGTGCCAGCAGTTACTCTCGGGGAGATGGCTACACCTTC.

The rearrangement uses TRBV19 and TRBJ2-1; 8 nucleotides align to TRBD2. V shed 3 bases, J shed 6 bases, and the junction held 10 bases outside the gene matches. Germline CDR1 LNHDA, CDR2 SQIVND (reference sequence). The CDR3 runs 16 residues. The CDR3, as DNA: TGTGCCAGTAGTATTAGGGAGCGGGGGAGGCGCAATGAGCAGTTCTTC. This sequence encodes CASSIRERGRRNEQFF.

This clone was counted a single time. The chain has TRBV27 and TRBJ1-4; no definite D call. CDR3 size: 13 residues. Germline CDR1 MNHEY, CDR2 SMNVEV (reference sequence). V lost 3 bases and J 5 bases, leaving 7 bases between the germline ends. CDR3 amino acids: CASSLFRNEKLFF. CDR3 in DNA: TGTGCCAGCAGTTTGTTCAGAAATGAAAAACTGTTTTTT.

CDR3 in amino acids: CASRSLAGGYQETQYF. In DNA form, the CDR3 reads TGTGCCAGCAGATCTCTAGCGGGGGGGTACCAAGAGACCCAGTACTTC. The chain recombines TRBV27 with TRBJ2-5, with 12 bases lining up with TRBD2. This CDR3 spans 16 amino acids. V lost 6 bases, J lost 0 bases, and 5 bases stayed unmatched. Germline CDR1 and CDR2: MNHEY and SMNVEV (reference sequence).

The chain has TRBV19 and TRBJ2-2; the D gene is possibly TRBD1 (5 bases). The CDR3 covers 15 residues. V was shortened by 4 bases and J by 5 bases, with 14 bases between the two germline ends. CDR1 is LNHDA, CDR2 SQIVND, per germline (reference sequence). The CDR3 coding sequence is TGTGCCAGTAGTAGGGGCAGGGTGGGAACCGGGGAGCTGTTTTTT. It yields the protein CASSRGRVGTGELFF.

Concerning this clone itself: One end of the junction varies from germline; a read error may be responsible. This chain uses TRBV7-8 with TRBJ2-1; TRBD2 aligns across 10 bases. The CDR3 sequence is 14 residues long. Germline assignment: CDR1 SGHVS and CDR2 FQNEAQ. The CDR3 DNA is TGTGCCAGCAGCCTAGCGGGAGTGGGGAATGAGCAGTTCTTC. Translating it yields CASSLAGVGNEQFF.

The chain carries TRBV9 and TRBJ2-7, with TRBD2 matching 10 bases. In germline, CDR1 is SGDLS, CDR2 YYNGEE. V dropped 0 bases and J dropped 5; count of bases not matched to a gene: 5. This CDR3 spans 15 amino acids. The CDR3 sequence: CASSVGASGGNEQYF. The CDR3 nucleotides are TGTGCCAGCAGCGTAGGGGCTAGCGGGGGCAACGAGCAGTACTTC.

The V and J genes are TRBV2 and TRBJ2-5; 10 bases align to TRBD2. Germline CDR1 SNHLY, CDR2 FYNNEI. CDR3 length: 15 amino acids. V dropped 1 base and J dropped 11; count of bases not matched to a gene: 10. The CDR3 spells CASSEELAGVGEQYF. In DNA form, the CDR3 reads TGTGCCAGCAGTGAAGAGCTAGCGGGAGTGGGGGAGCAGTACTTC.

The J gene is TRBJ1-2, the V gene TRBV14; D is unresolved. Trimming took 0 bases from V and 4 from J, leaving 6 bases between them. Germline V CDR1 and CDR2: SGHDN, FVKESK. The CDR3 has 13 amino acids. CDR3 nucleotides: TGTGCCAGCAGCCAAGATGCGGTCTATGGCTACACCTTC. Protein sequence: CASSQDAVYGYTF. Full variable domain (remainder filled in from reference TRBV14 and TRBJ1-2): EAGVTQFPSHSVIEKGQTVTLRCDPISGHDNLYWYRRVMGKEIKFLLHFVKESKQDESGMPNNRFLAERTGGTYSTLKVQPAELEDSGVYFCASSQDAVYGYTFGSGTRLTVV.

The chain combines TRBV2 with TRBJ2-1; D ambiguous. This CDR3 contains 14 residues. V was cut by 6 bases and J by 2 bases, with 11 bases left in between. Germline V gene sequence: CDR1 SNHLY, CDR2 FYNNEI. This CDR3 reads CASRRSATYNEQFF. The CDR3 DNA follows: TGTGCCAGCAGGCGGTCCGCGACCTACAATGAGCAGTTCTTC.

The chain combines TRBV5-4 with TRBJ2-5; 14 positions match TRBD2. Germline CDR1 and CDR2: SGHNT and YYREEE (reference sequence). Trimming at V came to 4 bases and at J to 0 bases, leaving 8 bases not matched to a gene. The CDR3 consists of 18 residues. CDR3 nucleotides: TGTGCCAGCAGCCCGGGACTAGCGGGGGCCTTGTACCAAGAGACCCAGTACTTC. Translating it yields CASSPGLAGALYQETQYF.

J is TRBJ2-5 and V is TRBV11-2, with 8 bases aligning to TRBD2. The V gene's germline CDR1 is SGHAT and CDR2 FQNNGV. This CDR3 comprises 13 residues. The V segment lost 7 bases and the J segment 6 bases; nucleotides outside the gene matches: 7. CDR3: CASIERETKTQYF. CDR3 nucleotides: TGTGCCAGCATCGAGCGGGAGACTAAGACCCAGTACTTC. Together with reference TRBV11-2 and TRBJ2-5, the CDR3 gives the full variable domain: EAGVAQSPRYKIIEKRQSVAFWCNPISGHATLYWYQQILGQGPKLLIQFQNNGVVDDSQLPKDRFSAERLKGVDSTLKIQPAKLEDSAVYLCASIERETKTQYFGPGTRLLVL.

Points on this clone: The sample has other DNA sequences that encode this CDR3 too. This chain links TRBV30 with TRBJ1-5; 8 nucleotides line up with TRBD1. Germline CDR1 and CDR2: GTSNPN and SVGIG (reference sequence). The CDR3 covers 13 residues. Unmatched junction bases numbered 1, after V lost 2 bases and J lost 4 bases. DNA of the CDR3: TGTGCCTGGAGTCACAGGGGGAATCAGCCCCAGCATTTT. Amino acid sequence: CAWSHRGNQPQHF.

In this sample, this clone turned up a few times. DNA of the CDR3: TGTGCCAGCAGGGGGGGGACTAGCGGCAATGAGCAGTTCTTC. Translating it yields CASRGGTSGNEQFF. The rearrangement links TRBV5-4 to TRBJ2-1; 11 bases align to TRBD2. CDR1 is SGHNT, CDR2 YYREEE, per germline (reference sequence). The CDR3 spans 14 residues. Germline trimming cut 5 bases from V and 6 bases from J; bases unmatched to any gene: 4.

The chain carries TRBV5-1 and TRBJ2-1, with 8 nucleotides matching TRBD2. This CDR3 comprises 15 residues. Looked up from germline, CDR1 is SGHRS and CDR2 is YFSETQ. The trim removed 3 bases at V and 5 bases at J, leaving 7 bases unmatched. The CDR3 region has the DNA TGCGCCAGCAGCTGGACAGCGGGGGCCAACAATGAGCAGTTCTTC. It codes for CASSWTAGANNEQFF.

The chain uses TRBV10-1 and TRBJ2-7; 15 bases match TRBD2. This CDR3 has 18 amino acids. Germline V CDR1 and CDR2: WNHNN, SYGVQD (reference sequence). V was pared by 6 bases and J by 3 bases, with 12 bases of the junction left unmatched. CDR3 region: CASSRGLAGGKNYYEQYF. The CDR3 DNA reads as TGCGCCAGCAGCCGCGGACTAGCGGGAGGGAAAAACTACTACGAGCAGTACTTC.

This chain connects TRBV27 to TRBJ2-3, with 7 bases identical to TRBD2. This CDR3 has 15 residues. The junction had 4 bases not matched to a gene; V was cut back by 4 bases and J by 0 bases. Germline CDR1 and CDR2: MNHEY and SMNVEV (reference sequence). In nucleotides, the CDR3 is TGTGCCAGCAGTTCGACTAGCCTTAGCACAGATACGCAGTATTTT. Amino acid sequence: CASSSTSLSTDTQYF.

The chain links TRBV30 to TRBJ2-7, with D possibly matching TRBD2 (6 bases). Trimming stripped 3 bases from V and 9 bases from J, with 18 bases between. CDR1 and CDR2 (germline): GTSNPN, SVGIG (reference sequence). The CDR3 has 13 amino acids. The CDR3 sequence is CAWRITGTSGQYF. CDR3 DNA: TGTGCCTGGAGGATTACCGGGACTTCTGGGCAGTACTTC.

The J gene is TRBJ1-1, the V gene TRBV6-5, with D possibly matching TRBD1 (5 bases). Trimming shortened V by 6 bases and J by 4 bases, and 12 bases separated the two germline ends. Germline CDR1 and CDR2: MNHEY and SVGAGI. The length of the CDR3 is 13 residues. The CDR3 region is CASSPDTPTEAFF. The CDR3 DNA reads TGTGCCAGCAGCCCGGACACCCCCACTGAAGCTTTCTTT.

This rearrangement joins TRBV25-1 to TRBJ2-1; D not certain. Germline assignment: CDR1 MGHDK and CDR2 SYGVNS. Trimming took 6 bases from V and 5 from J, leaving 14 bases between them. This CDR3 has 14 residues. The CDR3: CASSPAGPDNEQFF. For the CDR3, the DNA is TGTGCCAGCAGCCCAGCAGGCCCGGACAATGAGCAGTTCTTC. Combining the CDR3 with reference TRBV25-1 and TRBJ2-1 gives the whole variable domain EADIYQTPRYLVIGTGKKITLECSQTMGHDKMYWYQQDPGMELHLIHYSYGVNSTEKGDLSSESTVSRIRTEHFPLTLESARPSHTSQYLCASSPAGPDNEQFFGPGTRLTVL.

This sequence joins TRBV11-2 and TRBJ1-2, with D maybe TRBD1 (5 bases). V lost 2 bases and J 0 bases, leaving 10 bases between the germline ends. Germline V gene sequence: CDR1 SGHAT, CDR2 FQNNGV. This CDR3 region has 15 residues. This CDR3 reads CASSLPGRANYGYTF. The DNA for the CDR3 is TGTGCCAGCAGCTTACCCGGCAGGGCTAACTATGGCTACACCTTC. Combining the CDR3 with reference TRBV11-2 and TRBJ1-2 gives the whole variable domain EAGVAQSPRYKIIEKRQSVAFWCNPISGHATLYWYQQILGQGPKLLIQFQNNGVVDDSQLPKDRFSAERLKGVDSTLKIQPAKLEDSAVYLCASSLPGRANYGYTFGSGTRLTVV.

This rearrangement joins TRBV7-3 to TRBJ2-1, with 11 positions matching TRBD2. There are 21 residues in the CDR3. From germline, CDR1 is SGHTA and CDR2 FQGTGA. J gave up 4 bases and V 5 bases, and 22 bases lay outside the gene matches. This chain's CDR3 is CASSRLGGRLAGGRGYNEQFF. Here the CDR3 DNA reads TGTGCCAGCAGCCGACTAGGGGGTCGGCTAGCGGGGGGCCGGGGGTACAATGAGCAGTTCTTC.